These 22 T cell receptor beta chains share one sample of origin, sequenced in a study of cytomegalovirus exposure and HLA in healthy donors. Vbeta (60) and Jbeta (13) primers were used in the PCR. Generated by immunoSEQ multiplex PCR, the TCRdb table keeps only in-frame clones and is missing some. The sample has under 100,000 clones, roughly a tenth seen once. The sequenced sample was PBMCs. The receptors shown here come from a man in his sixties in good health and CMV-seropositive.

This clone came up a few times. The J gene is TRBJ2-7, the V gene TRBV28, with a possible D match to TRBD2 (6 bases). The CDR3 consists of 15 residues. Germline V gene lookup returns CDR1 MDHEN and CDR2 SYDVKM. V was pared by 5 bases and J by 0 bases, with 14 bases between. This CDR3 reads CASSQWGESSYEQYF. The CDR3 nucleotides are TGTGCCAGCAGTCAGTGGGGGGAAAGCTCCTACGAGCAGTACTTC. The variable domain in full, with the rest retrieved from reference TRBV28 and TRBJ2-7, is DVKVTQSSRYLVKRTGEKVFLECVQDMDHENMFWYRQDPGLGLRLIYFSYDVKMKEKGDIPEGYSVSREKKERFSLILESASTNQTSMYLCASSQWGESSYEQYFGPGTRLTVT.

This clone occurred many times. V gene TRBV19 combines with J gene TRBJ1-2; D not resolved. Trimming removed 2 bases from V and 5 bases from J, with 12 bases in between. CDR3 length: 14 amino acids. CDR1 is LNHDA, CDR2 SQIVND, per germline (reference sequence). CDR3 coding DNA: TGTGCCAGTAGTATATCTTCTGTGACATATGGCTACACCTTC. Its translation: CASSISSVTYGYTF.

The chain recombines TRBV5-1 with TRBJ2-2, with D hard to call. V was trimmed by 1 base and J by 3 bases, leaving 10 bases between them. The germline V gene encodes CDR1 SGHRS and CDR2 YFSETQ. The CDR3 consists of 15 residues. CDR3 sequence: CASSLFGRDTGELFF. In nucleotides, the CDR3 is TGCGCCAGCAGCTTGTTTGGCCGGGACACCGGGGAGCTGTTTTTT.

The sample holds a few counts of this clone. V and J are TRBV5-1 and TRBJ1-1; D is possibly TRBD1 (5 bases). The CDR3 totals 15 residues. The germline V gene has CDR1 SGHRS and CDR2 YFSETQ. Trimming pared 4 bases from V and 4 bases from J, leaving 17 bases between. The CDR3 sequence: CASSLRQSAGTEAFF. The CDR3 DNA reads TGCGCCAGCAGCCTTAGACAGTCGGCTGGCACTGAAGCTTTCTTT.

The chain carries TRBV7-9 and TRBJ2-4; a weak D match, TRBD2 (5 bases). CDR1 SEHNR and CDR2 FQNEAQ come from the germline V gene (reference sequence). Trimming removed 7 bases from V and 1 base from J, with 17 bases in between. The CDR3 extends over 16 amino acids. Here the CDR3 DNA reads TGTGCCAGCACCCGATCTTTATGGGAGGCCAAAAACATTCAGTACTTC. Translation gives CASTRSLWEAKNIQYF.

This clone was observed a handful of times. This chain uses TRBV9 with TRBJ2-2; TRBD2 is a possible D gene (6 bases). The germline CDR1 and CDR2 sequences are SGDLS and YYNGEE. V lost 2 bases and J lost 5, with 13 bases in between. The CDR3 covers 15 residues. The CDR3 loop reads CASSVAGHKTGELFF. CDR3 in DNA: TGTGCCAGCAGCGTGGCGGGGCATAAGACCGGGGAGCTGTTTTTT.

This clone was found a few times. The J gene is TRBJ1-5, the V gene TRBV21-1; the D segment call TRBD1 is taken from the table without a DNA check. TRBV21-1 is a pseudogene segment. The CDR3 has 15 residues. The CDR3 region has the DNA TGTGCCAGCACCGTGTACAGGGGTGTCCATCAGCCCCAGCATTTT. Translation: CASTVYRGVHQPQHF.

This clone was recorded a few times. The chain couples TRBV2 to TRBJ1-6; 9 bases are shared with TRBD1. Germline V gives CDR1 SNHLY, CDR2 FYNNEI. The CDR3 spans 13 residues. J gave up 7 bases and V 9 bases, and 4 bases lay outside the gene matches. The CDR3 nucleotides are TGTGCCAGAGGGGGACAGGGAAATTCACCCCTCCACTTT. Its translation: CARGGQGNSPLHF.

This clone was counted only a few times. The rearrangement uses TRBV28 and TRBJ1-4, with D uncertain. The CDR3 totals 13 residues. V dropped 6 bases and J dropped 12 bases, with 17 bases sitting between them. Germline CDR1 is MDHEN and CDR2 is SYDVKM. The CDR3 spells CASRSHGRAELFF. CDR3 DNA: TGTGCCAGCAGATCACACGGGAGGGCAGAACTGTTTTTT. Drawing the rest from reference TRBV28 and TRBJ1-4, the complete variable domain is DVKVTQSSRYLVKRTGEKVFLECVQDMDHENMFWYRQDPGLGLRLIYFSYDVKMKEKGDIPEGYSVSREKKERFSLILESASTNQTSMYLCASRSHGRAELFFGSGTQLSVL.

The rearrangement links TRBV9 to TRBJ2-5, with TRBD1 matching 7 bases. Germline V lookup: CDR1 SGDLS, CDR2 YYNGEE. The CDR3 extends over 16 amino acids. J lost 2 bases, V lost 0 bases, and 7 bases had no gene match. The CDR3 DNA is TGTGCCAGCAGCGTAGGGTGGGACAGCGCTCAAGAGACCCAGTACTTC. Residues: CASSVGWDSAQETQYF.

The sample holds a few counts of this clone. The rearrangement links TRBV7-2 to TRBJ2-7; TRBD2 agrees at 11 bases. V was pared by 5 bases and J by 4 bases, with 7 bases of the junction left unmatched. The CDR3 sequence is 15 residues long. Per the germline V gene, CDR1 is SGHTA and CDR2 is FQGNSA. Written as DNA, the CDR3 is TGTGCCAGCAGCCCCCGGGGACTAGCGGCTTACGAGCAGTACTTC. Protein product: CASSPRGLAAYEQYF.

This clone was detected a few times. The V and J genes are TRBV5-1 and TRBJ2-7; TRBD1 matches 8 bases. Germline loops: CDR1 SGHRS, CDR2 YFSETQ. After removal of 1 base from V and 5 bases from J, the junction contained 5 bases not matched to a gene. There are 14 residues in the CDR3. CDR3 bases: TGCGCCAGCAGCTTGTCAGGGGGCTTTGACGAGCAGTACGTC. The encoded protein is CASSLSGGFDEQYV.

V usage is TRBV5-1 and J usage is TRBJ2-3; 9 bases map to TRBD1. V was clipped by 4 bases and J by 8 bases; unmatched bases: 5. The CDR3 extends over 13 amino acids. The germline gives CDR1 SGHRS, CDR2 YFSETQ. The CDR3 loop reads CASSPTGGVTQYF. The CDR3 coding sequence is TGCGCCAGCAGCCCGACAGGGGGAGTTACGCAGTATTTT.

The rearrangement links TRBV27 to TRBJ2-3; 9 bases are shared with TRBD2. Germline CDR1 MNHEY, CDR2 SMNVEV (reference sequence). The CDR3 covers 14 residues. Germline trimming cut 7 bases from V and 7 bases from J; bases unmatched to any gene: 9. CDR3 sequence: CASKLGTSPYTQYF. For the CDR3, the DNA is TGTGCCAGCAAGCTCGGGACTAGCCCTTATACGCAGTATTTT.

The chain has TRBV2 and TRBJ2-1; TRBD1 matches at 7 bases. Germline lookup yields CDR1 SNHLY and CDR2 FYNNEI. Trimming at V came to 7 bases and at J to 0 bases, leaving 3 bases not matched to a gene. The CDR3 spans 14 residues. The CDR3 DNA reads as TGTGCCAGCAAGCACAGGGGCTCCTACAATGAGCAGTTCTTC. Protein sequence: CASKHRGSYNEQFF.

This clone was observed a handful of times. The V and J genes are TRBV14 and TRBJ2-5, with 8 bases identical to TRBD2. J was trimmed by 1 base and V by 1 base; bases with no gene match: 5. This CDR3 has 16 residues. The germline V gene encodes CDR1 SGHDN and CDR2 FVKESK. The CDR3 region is CASSQVRSGGQETQYF. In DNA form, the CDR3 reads TGTGCCAGCAGCCAAGTGAGAAGCGGGGGCCAAGAGACCCAGTACTTC.

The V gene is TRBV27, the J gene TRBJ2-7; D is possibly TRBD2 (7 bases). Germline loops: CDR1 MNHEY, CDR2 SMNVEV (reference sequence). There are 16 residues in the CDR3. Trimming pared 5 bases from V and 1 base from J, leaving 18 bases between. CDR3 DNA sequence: TGTGCCAGCAGTGCCCTCCCGGGGGGCGCATCCTACGAGCAGTACTTC. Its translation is CASSALPGGASYEQYF.

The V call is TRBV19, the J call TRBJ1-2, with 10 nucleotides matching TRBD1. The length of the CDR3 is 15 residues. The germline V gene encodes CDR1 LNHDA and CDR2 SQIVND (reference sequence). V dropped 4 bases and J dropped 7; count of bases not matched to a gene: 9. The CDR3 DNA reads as TGTGCCAGTAGTACGACAGGGGGCGCGAGTGGTGGCTACACCTTC. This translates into CASSTTGGASGGYTF.

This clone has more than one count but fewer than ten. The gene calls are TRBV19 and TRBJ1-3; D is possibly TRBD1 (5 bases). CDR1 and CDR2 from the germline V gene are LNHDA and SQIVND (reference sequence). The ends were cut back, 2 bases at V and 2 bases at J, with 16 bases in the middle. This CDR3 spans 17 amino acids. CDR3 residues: CASSITPGLTTGNTIYF. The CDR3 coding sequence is TGTGCCAGTAGTATAACCCCGGGACTTACCACTGGAAACACCATATATTTT.

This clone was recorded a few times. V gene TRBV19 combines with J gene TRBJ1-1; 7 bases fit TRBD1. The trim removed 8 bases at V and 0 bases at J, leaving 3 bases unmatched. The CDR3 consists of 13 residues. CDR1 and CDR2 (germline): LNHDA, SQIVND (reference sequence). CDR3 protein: CASGTAMNTEAFF. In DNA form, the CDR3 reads TGTGCCAGTGGGACAGCAATGAACACTGAAGCTTTCTTT.

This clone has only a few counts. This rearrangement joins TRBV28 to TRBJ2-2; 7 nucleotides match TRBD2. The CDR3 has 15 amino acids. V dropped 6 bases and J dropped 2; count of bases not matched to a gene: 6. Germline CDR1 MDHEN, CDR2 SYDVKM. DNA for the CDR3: TGTGCCAGCAGGGTCGGGGGGATCAACACCGGGGAGCTGTTTTTT. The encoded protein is CASRVGGINTGELFF.

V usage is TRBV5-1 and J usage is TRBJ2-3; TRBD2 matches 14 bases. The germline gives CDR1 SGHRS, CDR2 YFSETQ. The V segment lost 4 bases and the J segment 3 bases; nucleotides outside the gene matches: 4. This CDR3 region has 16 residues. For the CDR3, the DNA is TGCGCCAGCAGCAGGGGGACTAGCGGGAGAACAGATACGCAGTATTTT. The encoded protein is CASSRGTSGRTDTQYF.